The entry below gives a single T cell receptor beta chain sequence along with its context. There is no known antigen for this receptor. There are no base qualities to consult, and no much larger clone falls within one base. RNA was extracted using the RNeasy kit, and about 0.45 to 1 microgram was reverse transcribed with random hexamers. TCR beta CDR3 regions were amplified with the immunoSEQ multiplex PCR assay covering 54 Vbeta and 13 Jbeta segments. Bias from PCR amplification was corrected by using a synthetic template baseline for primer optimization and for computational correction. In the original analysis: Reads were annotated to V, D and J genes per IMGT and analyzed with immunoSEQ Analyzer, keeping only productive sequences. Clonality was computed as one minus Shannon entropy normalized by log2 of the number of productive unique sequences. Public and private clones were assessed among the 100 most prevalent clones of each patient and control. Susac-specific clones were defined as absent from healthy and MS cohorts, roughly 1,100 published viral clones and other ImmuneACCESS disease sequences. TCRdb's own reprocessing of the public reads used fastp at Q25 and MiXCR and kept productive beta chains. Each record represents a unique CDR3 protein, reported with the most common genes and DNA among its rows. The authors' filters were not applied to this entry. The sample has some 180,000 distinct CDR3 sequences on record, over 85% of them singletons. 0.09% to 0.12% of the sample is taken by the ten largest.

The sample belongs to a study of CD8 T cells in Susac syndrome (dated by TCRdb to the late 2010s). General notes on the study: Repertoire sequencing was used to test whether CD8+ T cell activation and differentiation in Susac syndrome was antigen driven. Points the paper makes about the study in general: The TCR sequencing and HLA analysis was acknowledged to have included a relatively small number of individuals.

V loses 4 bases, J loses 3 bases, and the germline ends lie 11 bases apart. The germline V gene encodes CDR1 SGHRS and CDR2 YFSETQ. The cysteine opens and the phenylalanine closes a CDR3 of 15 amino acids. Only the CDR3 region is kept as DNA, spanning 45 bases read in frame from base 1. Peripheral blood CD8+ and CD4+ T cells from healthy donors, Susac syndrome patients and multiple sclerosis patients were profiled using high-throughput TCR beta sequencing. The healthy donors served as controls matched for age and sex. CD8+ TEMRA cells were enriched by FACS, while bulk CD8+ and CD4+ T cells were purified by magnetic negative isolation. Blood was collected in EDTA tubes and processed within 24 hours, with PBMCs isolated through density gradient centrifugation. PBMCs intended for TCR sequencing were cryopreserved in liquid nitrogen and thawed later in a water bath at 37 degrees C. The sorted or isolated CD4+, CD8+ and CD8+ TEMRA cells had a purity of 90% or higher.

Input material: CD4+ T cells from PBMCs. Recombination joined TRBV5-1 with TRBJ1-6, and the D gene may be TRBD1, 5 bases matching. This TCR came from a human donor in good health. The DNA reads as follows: TGCGCCAGCAGCATTGGACAAAACTATAATTCACCCCTCCACTTT. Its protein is CASSIGQNYNSPLHF.